The sequence of this T cell receptor beta chain was determined in a study of brain T cells in children with intractable seizures. The CDR3 runs to 13 residues. CDR1 is SGHDT, CDR2 YYEEEE, per germline. With 0 bases clipped from V and 16 bases from J, the junction kept 8 bases outside the gene matches. Assay used: immunoSEQ multiplex PCR; TCRdb lists only in-frame clones, some missing. The repertoire holds hundreds of thousands of clones, with 93% as singletons. Time point noted: blood from clinic visit 5 months post-surgery; TSC patient then seizure free. Sequencing was limited to surgery cases with top T cell transcript signatures in brain tissue.

The TCR was taken from a boy under three years old with tuberous sclerosis and intractable seizures. Sequences were derived from peripheral blood, sampled around 5 months after surgery. V is TRBV5-6 and J is TRBJ2-1, with 9 nucleotides matching TRBD2. The CDR3, as DNA: TGTGCCAGCAGCTTGGTTAGCGGGAGATTGGGATTCTTC. Its protein product is CASSLVSGRLGFF.